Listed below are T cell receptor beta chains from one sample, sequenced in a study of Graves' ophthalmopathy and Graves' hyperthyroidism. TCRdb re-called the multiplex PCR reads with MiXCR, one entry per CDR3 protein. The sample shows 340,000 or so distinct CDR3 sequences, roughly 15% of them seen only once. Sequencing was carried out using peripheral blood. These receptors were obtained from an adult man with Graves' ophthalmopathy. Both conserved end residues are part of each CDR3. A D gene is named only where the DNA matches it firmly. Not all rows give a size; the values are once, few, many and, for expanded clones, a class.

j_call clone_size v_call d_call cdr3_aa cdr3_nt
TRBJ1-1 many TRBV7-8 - CASSSWEGWVTEAFF TGTGCCAGCAGCTCCTGGGAGGGGTGGGTCACTGAAGCTTTCTTT
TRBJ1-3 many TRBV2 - CASSESRSGRSGNTIYF TGTGCCAGCAGCGAAAGTCGGTCAGGGAGATCTGGAAACACCATATATTTT
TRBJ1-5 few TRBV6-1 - CASRWSVGNQPQHF TGTGCCAGCAGATGGTCCGTGGGAAATCAGCCCCAGCATTTT
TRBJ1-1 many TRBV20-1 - CSASSDEPYRAEAFF TGCAGTGCTAGTAGTGACGAACCCTACCGCGCTGAAGCTTTCTTT
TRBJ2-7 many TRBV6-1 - CASSGFSASTSYEQYF TGTGCCAGCAGCGGTTTTTCGGCCTCCACCTCCTACGAGCAGTACTTC
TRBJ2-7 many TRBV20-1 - CSARDLAYEQYF TGCAGTGCTAGAGATCTTGCATACGAGCAGTACTTC
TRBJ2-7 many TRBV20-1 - CSASSVRASHEQYF TGCAGTGCTAGCTCTGTGAGGGCTTCCCACGAGCAGTACTTC
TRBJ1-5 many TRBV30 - CAWSVTNSNQPQHF TGTGCCTGGAGTGTGACGAATAGCAATCAGCCCCAGCATTTT
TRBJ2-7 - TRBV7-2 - CASSLRQASSYEQYF TGTGCCAGCAGCTTACGGCAGGCGAGCTCCTACGAGCAGTACTTC
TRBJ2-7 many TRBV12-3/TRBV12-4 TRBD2 CASSWSGRIRGEQYF TGTGCCAGCAGCTGGAGCGGGAGGATCCGGGGCGAGCAGTACTTC
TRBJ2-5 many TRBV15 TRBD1 CATSRVHRGQETQYF TGTGCCACCAGCAGAGTTCACAGGGGCCAAGAGACCCAGTACTTC
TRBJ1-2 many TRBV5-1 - CASGSGFNYGYTF TGCGCCAGCGGCTCAGGGTTTAACTATGGCTACACCTTC
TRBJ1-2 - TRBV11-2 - CASSLMTGVANYGYTF TGTGCCAGCAGCTTAATGACAGGAGTAGCTAACTATGGCTACACCTTC
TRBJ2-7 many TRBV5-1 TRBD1 CASRPGTGVYEQYF TGCGCCAGCAGGCCCGGGACAGGGGTGTACGAGCAGTACTTC
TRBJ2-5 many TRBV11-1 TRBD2 CASSPLGAGTIYQETQYF TGTGCCAGCAGCCCCCTCGGAGCGGGGACTATATACCAAGAGACCCAGTACTTC
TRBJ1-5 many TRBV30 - CAWSADLGGGYSNQPQHF TGTGCCTGGAGTGCAGATTTGGGGGGAGGGTATAGCAATCAGCCCCAGCATTTT